One and the same sample provided the 23 T cell receptor beta chains below, sequenced in a study of blood T cell repertoires in COVID-19. The repertoire was sequenced with immunoSEQ multiplex PCR; TCRdb's copy has only in-frame clones and lacks some. The data contain approximately 300,000 clones, around 84% of them singletons. The sample consisted of PBMCs or T cells enriched from blood (not recorded which). These TCRs come from a woman aged 30 to 39 who had been exposed to COVID-19.

This chain uses TRBV19 with TRBJ1-2, with 10 bases lining up with TRBD1. The CDR3 loop spans 19 amino acids. J lost 1 base, V lost 2 bases, and 13 bases had no gene match. From germline, CDR1 is LNHDA and CDR2 SQIVND (reference sequence). DNA of the CDR3: TGTGCCAGTAGTATAAAAGGGACGGGACAGGGGATCGTTAACTATGGCTACACCTTC. It encodes CASSIKGTGQGIVNYGYTF. The whole variable domain, filled in from reference TRBV19 and TRBJ1-2, reads DGGITQSPKYLFRKEGQNVTLSCEQNLNHDAMYWYRQDPGQGLRLIYYSQIVNDFQKGDIAEGYSVSREKKESFPLTVTSAQKNPTAFYLCASSIKGTGQGIVNYGYTFGSGTRLTVV.

The chain links TRBV9 to TRBJ2-6, with D perhaps TRBD1 (6 bases). Germline V gene sequence: CDR1 SGDLS, CDR2 YYNGEE. V lost 4 bases and J 0 bases, leaving 14 bases between the germline ends. CDR3 length: 17 amino acids. The CDR3 loop reads CASSSLLQGSGANVLTF. CDR3 in DNA: TGTGCCAGCAGCTCACTCTTACAGGGCTCTGGGGCCAACGTCCTGACTTTC.

A remark on this clone: This CDR3 is also generated by other DNA sequences in the sample. The genes are TRBV19 and TRBJ1-5; 8 bases fit TRBD1. CDR1 LNHDA and CDR2 SQIVND come from the germline V gene (reference sequence). Germline trimming cut 6 bases from V and 2 bases from J; bases unmatched to any gene: 3. CDR3 size: 14 residues. The DNA for the CDR3 is TGTGCCAGTAGCAGGGGGCAAGGCAATCAGCCCCAGCATTTT. Translation: CASSRGQGNQPQHF.

This CDR3 is CASSLEVTGEAFF. The CDR3 nucleotides are TGTGCCAGCAGCCTCGAGGTGACAGGGGAAGCTTTCTTT. The chain joins TRBV7-8 to TRBJ1-1; 7 bases fit TRBD1. Germline values: CDR1 SGHVS, CDR2 FQNEAQ. Losses at the gene ends were 5 bases for V and 8 bases for J; bases not matched to a gene: 8. CDR3 length equals 13 residues. Variable domain in full (rest from reference TRBV7-8 and TRBJ1-1): GAGVSQSPRYKVAKRGQDVALRCDPISGHVSLFWYQQALGQGPEFLTYFQNEAQLDKSGLPSDRFFAERPEGSVSTLKIQRTQQEDSAVYLCASSLEVTGEAFFGQGTRLTVV.

The V gene is TRBV6-1, the J gene TRBJ1-2; D possibly corresponds to TRBD1 (6 bases). This CDR3 region has 16 residues. Germline-derived CDR1 and CDR2 are MNHNS and SASEGT. The germline V and J ends were trimmed by 3 bases and 5 bases, with 19 bases remaining between them. The CDR3 nucleotides are TGTGCCAGCAGTGATAGAGGGGGACGGTCCCTGTATGGCTACACCTTC. It encodes CASSDRGGRSLYGYTF.

V and J are TRBV11-2 and TRBJ1-1, with a possible D match to TRBD1 (6 bases). The CDR3 extends over 14 amino acids. The V gene's germline CDR1 is SGHAT and CDR2 FQNNGV. V was clipped by 5 bases and J by 6 bases, with 16 bases between them. The CDR3 reads CASSISQGLSEAFF. The CDR3 DNA reads TGTGCCAGCAGCATCTCGCAGGGGTTGTCTGAAGCTTTCTTT.

The J gene is TRBJ2-2, the V gene TRBV4-2; no firm D call. CDR3 length equals 14 residues. CDR1 and CDR2 (germline): LGHNA, YNFKEQ. V was pared by 5 bases and J by 1 base, with 8 bases between. DNA of the CDR3: TGTGCCAGCAGCATGAGCCGGAACACCGGGGAGCTGTTTTTT. Translated, it gives CASSMSRNTGELFF.

The chain combines TRBV30 with TRBJ1-2; 7 nucleotides match TRBD1. V lost 3 bases and J lost 8; bases outside the gene matches: 9. CDR1 is GTSNPN and CDR2 is SVGIG in the germline V gene (reference sequence). The CDR3 has 13 residues. The CDR3 here is CAWSVQGLDGYTF. The CDR3 DNA reads as TGTGCCTGGAGCGTACAGGGGCTTGACGGCTACACCTTC.

This sequence joins TRBV7-3 and TRBJ1-6; 7 nucleotides line up with TRBD1. CDR1 is SGHTA and CDR2 is FQGTGA in the germline V gene. CDR3 size: 13 residues. Trimming at V came to 3 bases and at J to 10 bases, leaving 3 bases not matched to a gene. CDR3 residues: CASSFTGDSPLHF. CDR3 in DNA: TGTGCCAGCAGCTTTACAGGGGACTCACCCCTCCACTTT.

The chain recombines TRBV2 with TRBJ1-5, with D tentatively TRBD1 (6 bases). CDR1 is SNHLY and CDR2 is FYNNEI in the germline V gene. V lost 8 bases and J 4 bases, leaving 9 bases between the germline ends. The CDR3 is made up of 12 amino acids. The CDR3 DNA reads as TGTGCCAGCCAGACAGGTAATCAGCCCCAGCATTTT. Amino acid sequence: CASQTGNQPQHF. Full variable domain (rest looked up from reference TRBV2 and TRBJ1-5): EPEVTQTPSHQVTQMGQEVILRCVPISNHLYFYWYRQILGQKVEFLVSFYNNEISEKSEIFDDQFSVERPDGSNFTLKIRSTKLEDSAMYFCASQTGNQPQHFGDGTRLSIL.

V gene TRBV7-9 combines with J gene TRBJ2-7; D unclear. V was shortened by 2 bases and J by 0 bases, with 8 bases between the two germline ends. Germline-derived CDR1 and CDR2 are SEHNR and FQNEAQ (reference sequence). The CDR3 consists of 14 residues. The CDR3 DNA reads TGTGCCAGCAGCTTAAAGCTAGACTCCTACGAGCAGTACTTC. Protein: CASSLKLDSYEQYF.

V usage is TRBV4-1 and J usage is TRBJ2-1; 7 bases align to TRBD1. The trim removed 1 base at V and 4 bases at J, leaving 7 bases unmatched. Germline-derived CDR1 and CDR2 are MGHRA and YSYEKL. This CDR3 has 16 amino acids. Here the CDR3 reads CASSQGRTGGYNEQFF. The CDR3, as DNA: TGCGCCAGCAGCCAAGGAAGGACAGGAGGATACAATGAGCAGTTCTTC.

V usage is TRBV28 and J usage is TRBJ2-7; possible D gene TRBD1, 6 bases. Trimming stripped 6 bases from V and 1 base from J, with 10 bases between. The length of the CDR3 is 13 residues. The germline CDR1 and CDR2 sequences are MDHEN and SYDVKM. The CDR3 is CASRGHLSYEQYF. The CDR3 DNA is TGTGCCAGCAGGGGACACTTGTCCTACGAGCAGTACTTC. Full variable domain (missing parts from reference TRBV28 and TRBJ2-7): DVKVTQSSRYLVKRTGEKVFLECVQDMDHENMFWYRQDPGLGLRLIYFSYDVKMKEKGDIPEGYSVSREKKERFSLILESASTNQTSMYLCASRGHLSYEQYFGPGTRLTVT.

V and J are TRBV5-1 and TRBJ2-5; 14 bases line up with TRBD2. CDR1 is SGHRS, CDR2 YFSETQ, per germline. V shed 0 bases, J shed 5 bases, and the junction held 9 bases outside the gene matches. The CDR3 has 18 amino acids. The DNA of the CDR3 is TGCGCCAGCAGCTTGGTGACTAGCGGGGGGGCCGGCGATGAGACCCAGTACTTC. Amino acids: CASSLVTSGGAGDETQYF.

The rearrangement joins TRBV27 to TRBJ2-7; D is possibly TRBD1 (7 bases). Per the germline V gene, CDR1 is MNHEY and CDR2 is SMNVEV (reference sequence). The CDR3 loop spans 14 amino acids. Trimming stripped 5 bases from V and 7 bases from J, with 18 bases between. The CDR3 region is CASSVRQGLREQYF. The CDR3 nucleotides are TGTGCCAGCAGTGTCCGACAGGGACTGAGGGAGCAGTACTTC.

The chain carries TRBV28 and TRBJ2-7; D is possibly TRBD2 (6 bases). The CDR3 runs to 13 residues. Germline values: CDR1 MDHEN, CDR2 SYDVKM. V lost 10 bases to trimming and J lost 0 bases, with 13 bases between them. The DNA of the CDR3 is TGTGCCACCACCCACGGGAGCTCCTACGAGCAGTACTTC. This codes for CATTHGSSYEQYF.

V and J are TRBV5-4 and TRBJ1-1, with 7 positions matching TRBD1. In germline, CDR1 is SGHNT, CDR2 YYREEE (reference sequence). The V segment lost 6 bases and the J segment 2 bases; nucleotides outside the gene matches: 10. The CDR3 spans 15 residues. The CDR3 DNA sequence: TGTGCCAGCACCTTACAGGGGCTAGCTAACACTGAAGCTTTCTTT. Translation gives CASTLQGLANTEAFF.

This chain joins TRBV4-3 and TRBJ2-1, with D possibly TRBD1 on 6 matching bases. CDR1 LGHNA and CDR2 YSLEER come from the germline V gene. CDR3 length equals 16 residues. V was clipped by 6 bases and J by 2 bases, with 17 bases between them. The CDR3 nucleotides read TGCGCCAGCAGGGACCGGTATGAGGGGGCCTACAATGAGCAGTTCTTC. This encodes CASRDRYEGAYNEQFF.

This chain connects TRBV15 to TRBJ1-4; D is uncertain. CDR1 and CDR2 (germline): LNHNV, YYDKDF (reference sequence). The CDR3 loop spans 13 amino acids. V gave up 2 bases and J gave up 5 bases, with 6 bases separating them. The CDR3 nucleotides are TGTGCCACCAGCAGACCGGTCAATGAAAAACTGTTTTTT. Its protein product is CATSRPVNEKLFF. The variable domain in full, with the rest retrieved from reference TRBV15 and TRBJ1-4, is DAMVIQNPRYQVTQFGKPVTLSCSQTLNHNVMYWYQQKSSQAPKLLFHYYDKDFNNEADTPDNFQSRRPNTSFCFLDIRSPGLGDTAMYLCATSRPVNEKLFFGSGTQLSVL.

This clone is a singleton in its sample. The CDR3 spells CASSMSGQGNSPLHF. CDR3 nucleotides: TGTGCCAGCAGTATGTCGGGACAGGGTAATTCACCCCTCCACTTT. This sequence joins TRBV6-5 and TRBJ1-6, with 9 bases fitting TRBD1. From germline, CDR1 is MNHEY and CDR2 SVGAGI. The J segment lost 6 bases and the V segment lost 5 bases, leaving 5 bases of the junction unmatched. There are 15 residues in the CDR3.

V usage is TRBV5-5 and J usage is TRBJ2-3; the match to TRBD2 covers 8 bases. The germline gives CDR1 SGHKS, CDR2 YYEKEE (reference sequence). V was pared by 0 bases and J by 3 bases, with 6 bases of the junction left unmatched. The CDR3 extends over 16 amino acids. The CDR3 spells CASSLVRGGGTDTQYF. CDR3 sequence (DNA): TGTGCCAGCAGCTTGGTCCGGGGGGGCGGTACAGATACGCAGTATTTT. Combining the CDR3 with reference TRBV5-5 and TRBJ2-3 gives the whole variable domain DAGVTQSPTHLIKTRGQQVTLRCSPISGHKSVSWYQQVLGQGPQFIFQYYEKEERGRGNFPDRFSARQFPNYSSELNVNALLLGDSALYLCASSLVRGGGTDTQYFGPGTRLTVL.

This chain connects TRBV6-5 to TRBJ1-6; D is possibly TRBD1 (5 bases). This CDR3 contains 13 residues. Germline V gene data show CDR1 as MNHEY and CDR2 as SVGAGI. Trimming shortened V by 6 bases and J by 7 bases, and 10 bases separated the two germline ends. CDR3 sequence (DNA): TGTGCCAGCAGGAGGGAGGGGAATTCACCCCTCCACTTT. It codes for CASRREGNSPLHF.

The chain employs TRBV4-1 and TRBJ2-7; a weak D match, TRBD1 (5 bases). The germline CDR1 and CDR2 sequences are MGHRA and YSYEKL. Trimming took 4 bases from V and 1 from J, leaving 17 bases between them. This CDR3 contains 16 residues. In nucleotides, the CDR3 is TGCGCCAGCAGCCCGACGGGCCAGGGAAGTTCCTACGAGCAGTACTTC. It is translated as CASSPTGQGSSYEQYF.